These T cell receptor beta chains were read from a single sample in a study of T cell responses to AZD1222 COVID-19 vaccine. Repertoires were generated with immunoSEQ multiplex PCR, while TCRdb's copy carries only in-frame clones and drops some. Of 190,000 or so clones detected, around 89% appear once; the ten largest clones hold roughly 26%. Sequenced here: peripheral blood, sampled 28 days after the second AZD1222 dose. The receptors were sampled from an adult who received the AZD1222 COVID-19 vaccine. Both conserved end residues are part of each CDR3. D genes are given only for firm matches. Rows give clone size only sometimes, using once, few, many, or a class for an expanded clone.

v_gene: TRBV27; d_gene: NA; abundance: NA; j_gene: TRBJ1-2; CDR3nt: TGTGCCAGCAGCTTGACAGTTAACTATGGCTACACCTTC; CDR3aa: CASSLTVNYGYTF
v_gene: TRBV14; d_gene: NA; abundance: NA; j_gene: TRBJ2-7; CDR3nt: TGTGCCAGCAGCTCTCGGACCAACAGGCCCTACGAGCAGTACTTC; CDR3aa: CASSSRTNRPYEQYF
v_gene: TRBV5-6; d_gene: TRBD2; abundance: NA; j_gene: TRBJ2-3; CDR3nt: TGTGCCAGCAGCTTGGGTGGACTAGCGGTCACAGATACGCAGTATTTT; CDR3aa: CASSLGGLAVTDTQYF
v_gene: TRBV5-1; d_gene: NA; abundance: NA; j_gene: TRBJ2-3; CDR3nt: TGCGCCAGCAGCTTGGTTGGAACTAGCACAGATACGCAGTATTTT; CDR3aa: CASSLVGTSTDTQYF
v_gene: TRBV4-3; d_gene: NA; abundance: NA; j_gene: TRBJ2-7; CDR3nt: TGCGCCAGCAGCCAAGATGGCCCGGGGGTGAGCTCCTACGAGCAGTACTTC; CDR3aa: CASSQDGPGVSSYEQYF
v_gene: TRBV6-5; d_gene: NA; abundance: NA; j_gene: TRBJ2-7; CDR3nt: TGTGCCACCTTTCCGTGGGGGAGCGGTTCGGGGGAGCAGTACTTC; CDR3aa: CATFPWGSGSGEQYF
v_gene: TRBV7-9; d_gene: NA; abundance: NA; j_gene: TRBJ2-7; CDR3nt: TGTGCCAGCAGCTGGGGGGACAGTGCTCGGGAGCAGTACTTC; CDR3aa: CASSWGDSAREQYF
v_gene: TRBV7-8; d_gene: TRBD1; abundance: NA; j_gene: TRBJ1-4; CDR3nt: TGTGCCAGCAGCCCCGGGACAGTGACTGAAAAACTGTTTTTT; CDR3aa: CASSPGTVTEKLFF
v_gene: TRBV5-1; d_gene: TRBD2; abundance: few; j_gene: TRBJ2-5; CDR3nt: TGCGCCAGCAGCTTGCTGCTAGCGGGGTCGGGGGAGACCCAGTACTTC; CDR3aa: CASSLLLAGSGETQYF
v_gene: TRBV6-6; d_gene: NA; abundance: NA; j_gene: TRBJ2-1; CDR3nt: TGTGCCGGTAGCCACTCCTACAATGAGCAGTTCTTC; CDR3aa: CAGSHSYNEQFF
v_gene: TRBV28; d_gene: NA; abundance: NA; j_gene: TRBJ2-5; CDR3nt: TGTGCCAGCAGTTTATACCAGACAGTTGGAGAGACCCAGTACTTC; CDR3aa: CASSLYQTVGETQYF
v_gene: TRBV19; d_gene: NA; abundance: NA; j_gene: TRBJ1-3; CDR3nt: TGTGCCAGTAGTAGGGGCCGCTCCTCTGGAAACACCATATATTTT; CDR3aa: CASSRGRSSGNTIYF
v_gene: TRBV2; d_gene: NA; abundance: NA; j_gene: TRBJ2-7; CDR3nt: TGTGCCAGCAGTGAAGGAAAGGGGATAACCTACGAGCAGTACTTC; CDR3aa: CASSEGKGITYEQYF
v_gene: TRBV6-5; d_gene: NA; abundance: once; j_gene: TRBJ1-4; CDR3nt: TGTGCCAGCAGGAGGGGGTTTAACGAAAAACTGTTTTTT; CDR3aa: CASRRGFNEKLFF
v_gene: TRBV5-4; d_gene: NA; abundance: NA; j_gene: TRBJ2-2; CDR3nt: TGTGCCAGCAGCTTGGGAGTCCTAATCGGCACCGGGGAGCTGTTTTTT; CDR3aa: CASSLGVLIGTGELFF
v_gene: TRBV7-9; d_gene: NA; abundance: NA; j_gene: TRBJ2-4; CDR3nt: TGTGCCAGCAGCTTGCGTTACAAAAACATTCAGTACTTC; CDR3aa: CASSLRYKNIQYF
v_gene: TRBV7-9; d_gene: NA; abundance: NA; j_gene: TRBJ2-7; CDR3nt: TGTGCCAGCAGCCGGCTGTTAGAACGGCAGGAGCAGTACTTC; CDR3aa: CASSRLLERQEQYF
v_gene: TRBV6-2/TRBV6-3; d_gene: NA; abundance: once; j_gene: TRBJ2-7; CDR3nt: TGTGCCAGCAGTTTGGCAGAAATGGGCGAGCAGTACTTC; CDR3aa: CASSLAEMGEQYF
v_gene: TRBV10-2; d_gene: TRBD1; abundance: NA; j_gene: TRBJ2-1; CDR3nt: TGCGCCAGCAGTGAGTCGGGTTGGGACAGGGTAGGTGAGCAGTTCTTC; CDR3aa: CASSESGWDRVGEQFF
v_gene: TRBV9; d_gene: TRBD2; abundance: once; j_gene: TRBJ2-7; CDR3nt: TGTGCCAGCAGCGCGGGGCCTAGCGGGCAATTCGAGCAGTACTTC; CDR3aa: CASSAGPSGQFEQYF
v_gene: TRBV10-3; d_gene: TRBD2; abundance: NA; j_gene: TRBJ2-7; CDR3nt: TGTGCCATCAGTGAGTCTCGGGGACTAGCGGGTTCCTACGAGCAGTACTTC; CDR3aa: CAISESRGLAGSYEQYF
v_gene: TRBV7-2; d_gene: TRBD2; abundance: NA; j_gene: TRBJ2-3; CDR3nt: TGTGCCAGCAGCTTGGGGACTAGCGGGGAGAGGACGCAGTATTTT; CDR3aa: CASSLGTSGERTQYF
v_gene: TRBV5-4; d_gene: NA; abundance: NA; j_gene: TRBJ1-1; CDR3nt: TGTGCCAGCAGCTTGCCCATCCCGAACACTGAAGCTTTCTTT; CDR3aa: CASSLPIPNTEAFF
v_gene: TRBV18; d_gene: NA; abundance: NA; j_gene: TRBJ1-5; CDR3nt: TGTGCCAGCTCACCAATTTCCCCGGGGGGCGGCAATCAGCCCCAGCATTTT; CDR3aa: CASSPISPGGGNQPQHF
v_gene: TRBV5-6; d_gene: TRBD1; abundance: NA; j_gene: TRBJ1-5; CDR3nt: TGTGCCAGCAGATCTTCCGGGACAGGGGGCCAGCCCCAGCATTTT; CDR3aa: CASRSSGTGGQPQHF
v_gene: TRBV5-1; d_gene: NA; abundance: NA; j_gene: TRBJ1-6; CDR3nt: TGCGCCAGCAGCTTAGACAGCTCCTATAATTCACCCCTCCACTTT; CDR3aa: CASSLDSSYNSPLHF
v_gene: TRBV7-3; d_gene: TRBD1; abundance: NA; j_gene: TRBJ2-3; CDR3nt: TGTGCCAGCAGTTTAGGACAGGGGTGGGCAGATACGCAGTATTTT; CDR3aa: CASSLGQGWADTQYF
v_gene: TRBV27; d_gene: NA; abundance: NA; j_gene: TRBJ2-7; CDR3nt: TGTGCCAGCAGTCCACGAGGGGGGGGCGAGCAGTACTTC; CDR3aa: CASSPRGGGEQYF
v_gene: TRBV7-9; d_gene: NA; abundance: NA; j_gene: TRBJ2-7; CDR3nt: TGTGCCAGCAGCTTAGAGGGCACGCCGCCCTACGAGCAGTACTTC; CDR3aa: CASSLEGTPPYEQYF
v_gene: TRBV19; d_gene: TRBD2; abundance: NA; j_gene: TRBJ2-7; CDR3nt: TGTGCCAGTAGTATTCAGGGCGGGAGAAGGTCCTACGAGCAGTACTTC; CDR3aa: CASSIQGGRRSYEQYF
v_gene: TRBV3-1/TRBV3-2; d_gene: TRBD2; abundance: NA; j_gene: TRBJ2-3; CDR3nt: TGTGCCAGCAGCCTTCCGGGACTAGCGGGTACAGATACGCAGTATTTT; CDR3aa: CASSLPGLAGTDTQYF
v_gene: TRBV5-6; d_gene: TRBD2; abundance: NA; j_gene: TRBJ2-1; CDR3nt: TGTGCCAGCAGCTTGCTTGGGACTAGCGGTCTCAATGAGCAGTTCTTC; CDR3aa: CASSLLGTSGLNEQFF
v_gene: TRBV5-4; d_gene: NA; abundance: NA; j_gene: TRBJ2-1; CDR3nt: TGTGCCAGCAGCTTGGGGGTTCGGGGCCTTGGCTCCTACAATGAGCAGTTCTTC; CDR3aa: CASSLGVRGLGSYNEQFF
v_gene: TRBV4-3; d_gene: NA; abundance: NA; j_gene: TRBJ1-6; CDR3nt: TGCGCCAGCAGCCAAGTCCCTCCGCAGCGAGGGTCTAATTCACCCCTCCACTTT; CDR3aa: CASSQVPPQRGSNSPLHF
v_gene: TRBV5-6; d_gene: NA; abundance: NA; j_gene: TRBJ1-1; CDR3nt: TGTGCCAGCAGCTTTGGGCACCCGAACACTGAAGCTTTCTTT; CDR3aa: CASSFGHPNTEAFF
v_gene: TRBV12-3/TRBV12-4; d_gene: NA; abundance: NA; j_gene: TRBJ1-1; CDR3nt: TGTGCCAGCGCAGGTTATGCTGAAGCTTTCTTT; CDR3aa: CASAGYAEAFF
v_gene: TRBV7-2; d_gene: TRBD1; abundance: NA; j_gene: TRBJ1-6; CDR3nt: TGTGCCAGCAGCCCTAGACAGGGAGAGTCACCCCTCCACTTT; CDR3aa: CASSPRQGESPLHF
v_gene: TRBV19; d_gene: TRBD1; abundance: NA; j_gene: TRBJ2-7; CDR3nt: TGTGCCAGTAGTCCCAATCCCTCGGGGACAGGGTTCTACGAGCAGTACTTC; CDR3aa: CASSPNPSGTGFYEQYF
v_gene: TRBV6-2/TRBV6-3; d_gene: NA; abundance: NA; j_gene: TRBJ2-3; CDR3nt: TGTGCCAGCAGTTCCCCCCGACGGCCGGTCGGCACAGATACGCAGTATTTT; CDR3aa: CASSSPRRPVGTDTQYF
v_gene: TRBV4-3; d_gene: TRBD2; abundance: NA; j_gene: TRBJ2-1; CDR3nt: TGCGCCAGCAGCCAAGATATGGGACTAGTGAGCTCCTACAATGAGCAGTTCTTC; CDR3aa: CASSQDMGLVSSYNEQFF
v_gene: TRBV28; d_gene: NA; abundance: NA; j_gene: TRBJ1-1; CDR3nt: TGTGCCAGCAGTGAGCGGGCTCTCCCCACTGAAGCTTTCTTT; CDR3aa: CASSERALPTEAFF
v_gene: TRBV5-4; d_gene: NA; abundance: NA; j_gene: TRBJ2-5; CDR3nt: TGTGCCAGCAGCTTGAGACGGGAAGAGACCCAGTACTTC; CDR3aa: CASSLRREETQYF
v_gene: TRBV2; d_gene: TRBD1; abundance: NA; j_gene: TRBJ1-6; CDR3nt: TGTGCCAGCAACCGGGACAGGGAATCCTATAATTCACCCCTCCACTTT; CDR3aa: CASNRDRESYNSPLHF
v_gene: TRBV19; d_gene: NA; abundance: NA; j_gene: TRBJ1-5; CDR3nt: TGTGCCAGTAGTCTCGACAAAAATCAGCCCCAGCATTTT; CDR3aa: CASSLDKNQPQHF